What follows describes a single T cell receptor (beta chain). V was shortened by 2 bases and J by 4 bases, with 15 bases between the two germline ends. The CDR3 is 14 residues long. Germline V lookup: CDR1 GTSNPN, CDR2 SVGIG (reference sequence). TCRdb re-derived calls from the RT-PCR reads in MiXCR, one entry per CDR3 protein. The sample records about 700,000 distinct CDR3 sequences, 12% to 15% being singletons. The chain couples TRBV30 to TRBJ2-7, with D tentatively TRBD1 or TRBD2 (5 bases each). The receptor comes from a female donor in good health, serving as a healthy control. Sequencing used memory CD4+ T cells from blood. In nucleotides, the CDR3 is TGTGCCTGGAGTACCGGGACGGCAAAATACGAGCAGTACTTC. Translated: CAWSTGTAKYEQYF.